Listed below are T cell receptor beta chains from one sample, sequenced in a study of post-analysis software for immune sequencing data. TCRdb redid the calling of the PCR reads with MiXCR, one entry per CDR3 protein. The table records roughly 600,000 distinct CDR3 sequences, 40% to 50% of them present only once. Input material: blood. The receptors stem from a girl aged 5-17 years with multiple sclerosis. CDR3s include the opening cysteine and the closing phenylalanine or tryptophan. A D gene is named only where the DNA matches it firmly. The size field is filled for only some rows; it gives once, few, many or a size class.

j_call,v_call,d_call,clone_size,cdr3_nt,cdr3_aa
TRBJ2-7,TRBV28,TRBD2,few,TGTGCCAGCCAAGTTCGGACTAGAGGCGAGCAGTACTTC,CASQVRTRGEQYF
TRBJ2-1,TRBV5-1,-,-,TGCGCCAGCGGGGACTTACCAATCTCCTACAATGAGCAGTTCTTC,CASGDLPISYNEQFF
TRBJ2-1,TRBV20-1,TRBD1,-,TGCAGTGCTACTAAATCCGGGACAGGGTCAAATGAGCAGTTCTTC,CSATKSGTGSNEQFF
TRBJ2-5,TRBV7-9,-,-,TGTGCCAGCAGCCCCCCCACAGGAACGAACTTAGAGACCCAGTACTTC,CASSPPTGTNLETQYF
TRBJ2-7,TRBV6-5,-,-,TGTGCCAGCAGGGGACGGTCACCCTACGAGCAGTACTTC,CASRGRSPYEQYF
TRBJ2-7,TRBV5-1,TRBD2,-,TGCGCCAGCAGCGTCGGGACTAGCGGTCCTACGAGGAAGTACTTC,CASSVGTSGPTRKYF
TRBJ2-1,TRBV12-5,-,-,TGTGCTTCCAGCCGCACCGTTGAGCAGTTCTTC,CASSRTVEQFF
TRBJ2-7,TRBV10-3,-,-,TGTGCCATCAGTGACCACGACGACTACGAGCAGTACTTC,CAISDHDDYEQYF
TRBJ2-7,TRBV11-3,-,-,TGTGCCAGCAGCCCCGCCGTCGTCCTTGAGTGCGAGCAGTACTTC,CASSPAVVLECEQYF
TRBJ2-1,TRBV5-1,TRBD2,-,TGCGCCAGCAGCACCGGGACTAGCAGTGCCCTGCGGGGTGAGCAGTTCTTC,CASSTGTSSALRGEQFF
TRBJ2-1,TRBV27,-,-,TGTGCCAGCACCCTGATTCGGGAAAAGGTGAATGAGCAGTTCTTC,CASTLIREKVNEQFF
TRBJ2-1,TRBV29-1,-,many,TGCAGCGTTGCGGGGGCTGACTACAATGAGCAGTTCTTC,CSVAGADYNEQFF
TRBJ2-1,TRBV5-1,TRBD2,few,TGCGCCAGCAGCTCCGGACTAGCGGGGGAGGGTGAGCAGTTCTTC,CASSSGLAGEGEQFF
TRBJ2-3,TRBV6-2/TRBV6-3,TRBD2,-,TGTGCCAGCAGCCAGACTGCGGGAGTGAGAAATACGCAGTATTTT,CASSQTAGVRNTQYF
TRBJ2-5,TRBV5-1,-,-,TGCGCCAGCAGCTTGAGGGGTGGTGTGGAGACCCAGTACTTC,CASSLRGGVETQYF